These 15 T cell receptor beta chains came from one sample sequenced in a study of CD8 T cells in Susac syndrome. RNA was extracted with the RNeasy kit, and a quantity of about 0.5 to 1 ug was reverse transcribed using random hexamers. One entry per CDR3 protein results from TCRdb running MiXCR on the immunoSEQ multiplex PCR reads. The table has 210,000 or so distinct CDR3 sequences, roughly nine tenths seen once. Source material: CD8+ T cells from PBMCs. These receptor sequences come from a human donor with multiple sclerosis.

Concerning this clonotype itself: The CDR3 ends on some other residue instead of the conserved phenylalanine or tryptophan, so this is likely a read error. This rearrangement joins TRBV24-1 to TRBJ1-5, with TRBD1 as a possible D gene (5 bases). Germline assignment: CDR1 KGHDR and CDR2 SFDVKD. This CDR3 contains 14 residues. The V and J ends lost 4 bases and 0 bases respectively, with 6 bases between them. CDR3 DNA sequence: TGTGCCACCAGTGAAACAGGTAGCAATCAGCCCCAGCATCTT. This translates into CATSETGSNQPQHL.

V usage is TRBV5-1 and J usage is TRBJ1-1; D gene ambiguous. The germline CDR1 and CDR2 sequences are SGHRS and YFSETQ. The V gene lost 4 bases and the J gene lost 3 bases, with 19 bases spanning the gap. This CDR3 region has 16 residues. CDR3 in amino acids: CASSTTSVVSDTEAFF. CDR3 bases: TGCGCCAGCAGCACCACCTCGGTAGTATCGGACACTGAAGCTTTCTTT.

The chain employs TRBV6-2 or TRBV6-3 and TRBJ2-3, with D uncertain. The length of the CDR3 is 14 residues. With 0 bases removed from V and 6 bases from J, the gap between germline ends came to 10 bases. Germline V gives CDR1 MNHEY, CDR2 SVGEGT. The CDR3 region is CASSYSIGSDTQYF. The DNA for the CDR3 is TGTGCCAGCAGTTACTCGATAGGGTCCGATACGCAGTATTTT.

The V and J genes are TRBV27 and TRBJ2-7, with a tentative D call TRBD1 (6 bases). The germline V and J ends were trimmed by 5 bases and 5 bases, with 16 bases remaining between them. The germline V gene has CDR1 MNHEY and CDR2 SMNVEV (reference sequence). The CDR3 runs to 14 residues. CDR3 residues: CASSLTPGDHEQYF. CDR3 nucleotide sequence: TGTGCCAGCAGTCTTACTCCAGGGGACCACGAGCAGTACTTC.

V gene TRBV6-6 combines with J gene TRBJ2-1, with D perhaps given as TRBD1 or TRBD2 (5 bases each). Trimming removed 5 bases from V and 7 bases from J, with 15 bases in between. This CDR3 is 14 amino acids long. CDR1 and CDR2 (germline): MNHNY, SVGAGI (reference sequence). CDR3 amino acids: CASSPGPGPNEQFF. Here the CDR3 DNA reads TGTGCCAGCAGTCCGGGACCGGGTCCGAATGAGCAGTTCTTC.

The chain combines TRBV7-9 with TRBJ1-4; TRBD1 agrees at 7 bases. The V gene end was trimmed by 3 bases and the J gene end by 7 bases; junction bases not matched to a gene: 8. CDR3 length: 15 residues. In germline, CDR1 is SEHNR, CDR2 FQNEAQ (reference sequence). In nucleotides, the CDR3 is TGTGCCAGCAGCTTCACAGGGGAGGGCCTTGAAAAACTGTTTTTT. Translated, it gives CASSFTGEGLEKLFF.

V gene TRBV11-2 combines with J gene TRBJ2-5; D remains unclear. Trimming removed 1 base from V and 2 bases from J, with 11 bases in between. The germline gives CDR1 SGHAT, CDR2 FQNNGV. This CDR3 region has 15 residues. The CDR3 loop reads CASSLVYSAQETQYF. CDR3 nucleotide sequence: TGTGCCAGCAGCTTAGTATACAGCGCACAAGAGACCCAGTACTTC.

The CDR3 loop is CASSIASANTEAFF. The CDR3 region has the DNA TGTGCCAGTAGTATAGCGTCAGCTAACACTGAAGCTTTCTTT. The rearrangement links TRBV19 to TRBJ1-1; D call uncertain. Trimming pared 1 base from V and 2 bases from J, leaving 8 bases between. Germline CDR1 reads LNHDA; CDR2 reads SQIVND (reference sequence). The CDR3 is 14 residues long.

The chain couples TRBV12-3 or TRBV12-4 to TRBJ2-7; no reliable D call. V lost 2 bases, J lost 3 bases, and 8 bases lay in between. The CDR3 covers 13 residues. This CDR3 is CASSLIPYYEQYF. CDR3 nucleotide sequence: TGTGCCAGCAGTTTAATTCCTTACTACGAGCAGTACTTC.

CDR3 coding DNA: TGTGCCAGCAGTACGGGGCCGAGCCCATCCTACGAGCAGTACTTC. Its translation: CASSTGPSPSYEQYF. The V gene is TRBV6-1, the J gene TRBJ2-7; perhaps D is TRBD1 or TRBD2 (5 bases each). Germline loops: CDR1 MNHNS, CDR2 SASEGT. This CDR3 is 15 amino acids long. Deletions cut 5 bases from V and 1 base from J, with 15 bases between.

This chain links TRBV5-6 with TRBJ1-5; D may be TRBD1 (5 bases). CDR1 is SGHDT and CDR2 is YYEEEE in the germline V gene. V lost 2 bases to trimming and J lost 0 bases, with 9 bases between them. This CDR3 is 15 amino acids long. DNA for the CDR3: TGTGCCAGCAGCTTCCTGACAGATAGCAATCAGCCCCAGCATTTT. It translates to CASSFLTDSNQPQHF.

The V gene is TRBV11-1, the J gene TRBJ2-1, with 10 positions matching TRBD2. Looked up from germline, CDR1 is SGHAT and CDR2 is FQDESV (reference sequence). This CDR3 contains 16 residues. The junction had 12 bases not matched to a gene; V was cut back by 5 bases and J by 8 bases. The DNA of the CDR3 is TGTGCCAGCAGCGAGATAAGCGGGAGGGCCGGGGATGAGCAGTTCTTC. This translates into CASSEISGRAGDEQFF.

The rearrangement joins TRBV7-2 to TRBJ2-1; 12 bases match TRBD2. V dropped 2 bases and J dropped 0; count of bases not matched to a gene: 8. The germline V gene has CDR1 SGHTA and CDR2 FQGNSA. CDR3 length: 19 residues. In DNA, the CDR3 is TGTGCCAGCAGCTTATCACTAGCGGGGGGACCGAGCTCCTACAATGAGCAGTTCTTC. Translating gives CASSLSLAGGPSSYNEQFF.

V is TRBV13 and J is TRBJ1-1, with D unclear. The CDR3 spans 12 residues. Trimming took 0 bases from V and 4 from J, leaving 3 bases between them. Per germline, CDR1 PRHDT and CDR2 FYEKMQ (reference sequence). For the CDR3, the DNA is TGTGCCAGCAGCTTAGGGCCCACTGAAGCTTTCTTT. This encodes CASSLGPTEAFF.

The chain uses TRBV9 and TRBJ1-5, with unresolved D. The ends were cut back, 0 bases at V and 7 bases at J, with 11 bases in the middle. CDR1 is SGDLS and CDR2 is YYNGEE in the germline V gene. This CDR3 contains 14 residues. CDR3 region: CASSVGAGAQPQHF. The DNA for the CDR3 is TGTGCCAGCAGCGTAGGAGCAGGAGCCCAGCCCCAGCATTTT.